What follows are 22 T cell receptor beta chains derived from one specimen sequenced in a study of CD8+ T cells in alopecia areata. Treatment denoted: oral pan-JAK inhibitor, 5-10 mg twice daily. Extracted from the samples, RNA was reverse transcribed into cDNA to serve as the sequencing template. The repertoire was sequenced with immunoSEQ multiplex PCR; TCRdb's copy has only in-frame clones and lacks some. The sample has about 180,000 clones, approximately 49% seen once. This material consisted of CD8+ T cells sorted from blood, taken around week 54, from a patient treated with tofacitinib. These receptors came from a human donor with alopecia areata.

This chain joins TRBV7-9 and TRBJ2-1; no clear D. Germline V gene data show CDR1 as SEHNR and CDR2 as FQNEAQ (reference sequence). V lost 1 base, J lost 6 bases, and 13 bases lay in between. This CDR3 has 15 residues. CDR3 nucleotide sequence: TGTGCCAGCAGCTTAGGGCTAGTGGGCGGCAATGAGCAGTTCTTC. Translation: CASSLGLVGGNEQFF.

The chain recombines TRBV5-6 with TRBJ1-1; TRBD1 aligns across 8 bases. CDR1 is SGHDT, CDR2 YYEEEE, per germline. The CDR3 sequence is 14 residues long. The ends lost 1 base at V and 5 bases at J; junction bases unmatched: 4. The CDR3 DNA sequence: TGTGCCAGCAGCTTGTGGACAGGGTTGACTGAAGCTTTCTTT. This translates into CASSLWTGLTEAFF.

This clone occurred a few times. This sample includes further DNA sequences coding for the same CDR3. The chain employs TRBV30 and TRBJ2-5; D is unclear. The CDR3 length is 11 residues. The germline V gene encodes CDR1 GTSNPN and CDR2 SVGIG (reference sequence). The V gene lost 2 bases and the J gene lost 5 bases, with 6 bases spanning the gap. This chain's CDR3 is CAWSNSETQYF. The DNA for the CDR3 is TGTGCCTGGAGTAATTCTGAGACCCAGTACTTC.

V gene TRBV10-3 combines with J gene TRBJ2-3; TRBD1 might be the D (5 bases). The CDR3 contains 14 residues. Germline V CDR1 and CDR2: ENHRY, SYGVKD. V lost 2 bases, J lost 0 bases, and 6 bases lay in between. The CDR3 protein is CAISETGSTDTQYF. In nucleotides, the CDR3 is TGTGCCATCAGTGAGACAGGCAGCACAGATACGCAGTATTTT.

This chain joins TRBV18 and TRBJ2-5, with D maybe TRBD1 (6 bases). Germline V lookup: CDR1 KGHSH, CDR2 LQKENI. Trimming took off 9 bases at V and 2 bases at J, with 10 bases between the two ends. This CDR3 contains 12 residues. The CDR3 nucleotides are TGTGCCAGTCAGGGGCCACAAGAGACCCAGTACTTC. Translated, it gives CASQGPQETQYF.

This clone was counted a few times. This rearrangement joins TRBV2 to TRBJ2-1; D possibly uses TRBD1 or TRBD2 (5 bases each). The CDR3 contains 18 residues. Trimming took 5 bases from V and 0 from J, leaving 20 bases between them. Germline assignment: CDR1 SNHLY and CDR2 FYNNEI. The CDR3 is CASSLGFGASSSYNEQFF. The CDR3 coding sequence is TGTGCCAGCAGTTTAGGGTTCGGGGCTTCGAGCTCCTACAATGAGCAGTTCTTC.

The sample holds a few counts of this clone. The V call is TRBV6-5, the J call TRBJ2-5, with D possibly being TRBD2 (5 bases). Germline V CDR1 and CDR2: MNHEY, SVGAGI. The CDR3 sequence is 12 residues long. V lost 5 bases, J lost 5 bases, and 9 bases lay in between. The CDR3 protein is CASSHSGETQYF. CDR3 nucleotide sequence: TGTGCCAGCAGTCACAGCGGCGAGACCCAGTACTTC.

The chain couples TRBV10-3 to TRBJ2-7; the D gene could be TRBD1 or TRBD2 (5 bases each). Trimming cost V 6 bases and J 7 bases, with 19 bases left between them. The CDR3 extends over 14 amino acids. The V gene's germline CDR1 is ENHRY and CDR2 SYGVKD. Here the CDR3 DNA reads TGTGCCATCAGAGATTTATTAGGGGAGACGGAGCAGTACTTC. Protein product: CAIRDLLGETEQYF.

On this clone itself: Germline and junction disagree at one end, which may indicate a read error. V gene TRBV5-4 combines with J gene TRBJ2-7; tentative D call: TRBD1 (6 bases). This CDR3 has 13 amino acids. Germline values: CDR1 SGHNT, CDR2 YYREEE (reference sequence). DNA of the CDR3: TGCGCCAGCAGCCCACCGGACAGCTACGAGCAGTACTTC. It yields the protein CASSPPDSYEQYF.

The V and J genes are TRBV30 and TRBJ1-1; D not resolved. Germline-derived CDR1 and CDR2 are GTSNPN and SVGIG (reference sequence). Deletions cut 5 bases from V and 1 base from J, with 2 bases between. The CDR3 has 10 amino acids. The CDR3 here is CAWGNTEAFF. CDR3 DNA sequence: TGTGCCTGGGGGAACACTGAAGCTTTCTTT.

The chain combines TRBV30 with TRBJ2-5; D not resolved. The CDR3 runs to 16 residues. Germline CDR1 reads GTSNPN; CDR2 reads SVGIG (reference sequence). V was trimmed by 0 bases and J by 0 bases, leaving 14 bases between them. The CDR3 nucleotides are TGTGCCTGGAGTGTACGGCAGGAGACGTACCAAGAGACCCAGTACTTC. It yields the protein CAWSVRQETYQETQYF.

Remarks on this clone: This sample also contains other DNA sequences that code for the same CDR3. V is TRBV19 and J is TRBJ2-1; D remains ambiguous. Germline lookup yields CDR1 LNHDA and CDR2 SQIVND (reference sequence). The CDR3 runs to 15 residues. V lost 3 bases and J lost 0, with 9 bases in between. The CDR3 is CASSIGLSSYNEQFF. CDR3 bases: TGTGCCAGTAGTATCGGCCTAAGCTCCTACAATGAGCAGTTCTTC.

The DNA for the CDR3 is TGTGCCAGCAGTCAAGGATGGGGAGTGGTTAGCGGCTACACCTTC. Protein product: CASSQGWGVVSGYTF. This chain joins TRBV25-1 and TRBJ1-2, with D unclear. V was pared by 5 bases and J by 8 bases, with 21 bases between. The CDR3 covers 15 residues. Germline V gene data show CDR1 as MGHDK and CDR2 as SYGVNS.

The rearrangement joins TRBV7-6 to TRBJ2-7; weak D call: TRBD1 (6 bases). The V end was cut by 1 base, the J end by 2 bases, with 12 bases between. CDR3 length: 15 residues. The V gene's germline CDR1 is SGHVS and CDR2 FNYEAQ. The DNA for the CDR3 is TGTGCCAGCAGCTTAGGGGCCGGACAGCCCTACGAGCAGTACTTC. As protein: CASSLGAGQPYEQYF.

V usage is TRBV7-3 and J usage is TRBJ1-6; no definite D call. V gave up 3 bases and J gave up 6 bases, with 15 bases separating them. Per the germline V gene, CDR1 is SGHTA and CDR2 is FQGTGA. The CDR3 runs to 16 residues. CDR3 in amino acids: CASSFSAREANSPLHF. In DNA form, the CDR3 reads TGTGCCAGCAGCTTTTCGGCAAGGGAGGCTAATTCACCCCTCCACTTT.

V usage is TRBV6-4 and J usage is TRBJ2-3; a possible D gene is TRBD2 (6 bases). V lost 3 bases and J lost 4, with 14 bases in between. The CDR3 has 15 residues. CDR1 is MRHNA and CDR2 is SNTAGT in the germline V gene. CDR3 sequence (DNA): TGTGCCAGCAGTGAGTGGAGCGGGCGAGCAGATACGCAGTATTTT. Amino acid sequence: CASSEWSGRADTQYF.

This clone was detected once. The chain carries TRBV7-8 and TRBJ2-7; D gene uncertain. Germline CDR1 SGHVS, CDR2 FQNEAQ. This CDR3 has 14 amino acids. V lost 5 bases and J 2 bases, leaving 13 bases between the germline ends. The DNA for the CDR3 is TGTGCCAGCAGCCCTAGATCCAGCCCCTACGAGCAGTACTTC. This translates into CASSPRSSPYEQYF.

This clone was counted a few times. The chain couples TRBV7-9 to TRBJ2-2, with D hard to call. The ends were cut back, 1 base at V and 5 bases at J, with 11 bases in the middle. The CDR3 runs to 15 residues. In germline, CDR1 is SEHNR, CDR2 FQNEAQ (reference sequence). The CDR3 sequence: CASSLGPRGTGELFF. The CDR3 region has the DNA TGTGCCAGCAGCTTAGGTCCCCGTGGAACCGGGGAGCTGTTTTTT.

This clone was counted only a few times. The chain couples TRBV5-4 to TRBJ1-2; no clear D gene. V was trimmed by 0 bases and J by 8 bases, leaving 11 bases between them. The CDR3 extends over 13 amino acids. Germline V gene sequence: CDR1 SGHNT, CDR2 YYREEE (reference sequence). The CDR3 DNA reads TGTGCCAGCAGCTTGGCCAGAGCGGGAGGCTACACCTTC. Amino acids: CASSLARAGGYTF.

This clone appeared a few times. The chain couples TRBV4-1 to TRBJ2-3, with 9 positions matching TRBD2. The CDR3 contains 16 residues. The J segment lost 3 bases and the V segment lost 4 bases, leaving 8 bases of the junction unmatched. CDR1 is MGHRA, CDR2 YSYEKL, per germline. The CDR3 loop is CASSPRGSGGTDTQYF. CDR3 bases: TGCGCCAGCAGCCCCCGGGGTAGCGGGGGAACAGATACGCAGTATTTT.

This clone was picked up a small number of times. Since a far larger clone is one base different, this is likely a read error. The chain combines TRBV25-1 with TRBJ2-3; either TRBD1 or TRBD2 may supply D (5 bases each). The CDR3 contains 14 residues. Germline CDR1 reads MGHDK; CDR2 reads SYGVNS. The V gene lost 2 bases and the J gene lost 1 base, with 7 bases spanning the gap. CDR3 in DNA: TGTGCCAGCAGTGAAGTGGGGGGCACAGATACGCAGTATTTT. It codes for CASSEVGGTDTQYF.

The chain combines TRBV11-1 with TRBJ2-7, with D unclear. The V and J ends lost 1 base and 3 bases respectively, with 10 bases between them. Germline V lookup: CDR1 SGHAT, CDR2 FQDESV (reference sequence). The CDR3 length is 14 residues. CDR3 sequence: CASSLGAKIYEQYF. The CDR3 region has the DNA TGTGCCAGCAGCTTAGGGGCAAAGATCTACGAGCAGTACTTC.